Each of the 16 T cell receptor beta chains below was sequenced from the same sample in a study of blood T cell repertoires in COVID-19. Method: immunoSEQ multiplex PCR; TCRdb's copy keeps in-frame clones and lacks some. The sample carries 250,000 to 300,000 clones, 88% recorded once. The sequencing sample was made of peripheral blood. Receptors originate from a woman aged 25 to 45 who had recovered from COVID-19.

As to this clone: At one end, the junction sequence differs from germline, possibly due to a read error. The chain links TRBV5-1 to TRBJ2-4; TRBD1 matches at 7 bases. The CDR3 loop spans 12 amino acids. Germline assignment: CDR1 SGHRS and CDR2 YFSETQ. The CDR3, as DNA: TGCGCCAGCAGCACTGGAAGGGGGCGTAAGGACTTC. This encodes CASSTGRGRKDF.

The chain links TRBV5-5 to TRBJ2-1; D unresolved. Between the trimmed V and J ends, which lost 1 base and 6 bases, there was a span of 14 bases. The germline V gene encodes CDR1 SGHKS and CDR2 YYEKEE (reference sequence). The CDR3 covers 15 residues. The DNA for the CDR3 is TGTGCCAGCAGCTTGAGTCCCCGGGTCCCCAATGAGCAGTTCTTC. This gives the protein CASSLSPRVPNEQFF.

This chain joins TRBV5-1 and TRBJ1-1; possible D gene TRBD1, 6 bases. Per the germline V gene, CDR1 is SGHRS and CDR2 is YFSETQ. Deletions cut 2 bases from V and 10 bases from J, with 18 bases between. The CDR3 has 14 amino acids. CDR3 in DNA: TGCGCCAGCAGCTTCGCTTCAGGGGAGATGGGAGCTTTCTTT. This encodes CASSFASGEMGAFF.

As for this clone: The sample carries other DNA sequences with the same CDR3. The chain recombines TRBV5-1 with TRBJ2-1, with 10 positions matching TRBD1. Germline values: CDR1 SGHRS, CDR2 YFSETQ. The CDR3 runs to 14 residues. The V gene end was trimmed by 4 bases and the J gene end by 5 bases; junction bases not matched to a gene: 3. The CDR3 is CASSGGTGDNEQFF. DNA of the CDR3: TGCGCCAGCAGCGGGGGGACAGGGGACAATGAGCAGTTCTTC.

This clone was found once. The rearrangement links TRBV10-3 to TRBJ1-2; D is ambiguous. Trimming removed 3 bases at V and 3 bases at J, with 11 bases between. The CDR3 covers 14 residues. Germline V lookup: CDR1 ENHRY, CDR2 SYGVKD. The CDR3 DNA sequence: TGTGCCATCAGTGACCTCTCCCGGGACTATGGCTACACCTTC. Translated: CAISDLSRDYGYTF.

V gene TRBV5-1 combines with J gene TRBJ2-6; 7 bases agree with TRBD1. Germline CDR1 is SGHRS and CDR2 is YFSETQ. The CDR3 extends over 16 amino acids. V was clipped by 3 bases and J by 1 base; unmatched bases: 4. CDR3 nucleotide sequence: TGCGCCAGCAGCTGGGGGACAGCTTCTGGGGCCAACGTCCTGACTTTC. This translates into CASSWGTASGANVLTF.

The table lists this clone with many counts. This chain uses TRBV6-2 or TRBV6-3 with TRBJ1-5; 7 positions match TRBD1. CDR1 and CDR2 (germline): MNHEY, SVGEGT. The CDR3 runs 14 residues. V lost 2 bases, J lost 6 bases, and 4 bases stayed unmatched. The CDR3 DNA reads as TGTGCCAGCAGTTACGAAGGGGGCAGTCAGCCCCAGCATTTT. Translation gives CASSYEGGSQPQHF.

This chain connects TRBV28 to TRBJ1-2; D unresolved. Per the germline V gene, CDR1 is MDHEN and CDR2 is SYDVKM. The CDR3 is made up of 15 amino acids. V was pared by 3 bases and J by 6 bases, with 17 bases between. DNA of the CDR3: TGTGCCAGCAGTTTGGCCCCACCAGGCTATCATGGCTACACCTTC. Its translation is CASSLAPPGYHGYTF.

The chain recombines TRBV7-9 with TRBJ2-7; D gene unclear. V was shortened by 5 bases and J by 2 bases, with 4 bases between the two germline ends. Germline CDR1 and CDR2: SEHNR and FQNEAQ (reference sequence). The CDR3 consists of 11 residues. The CDR3 DNA is TGTGCCAGCAGCGAGACCTACGAGCAGTACTTC. As protein: CASSETYEQYF.

The chain joins TRBV18 to TRBJ2-5; D is perhaps TRBD2 (5 bases). Trimming took off 6 bases at V and 4 bases at J, with 12 bases between the two ends. The CDR3 length is 13 residues. Germline CDR1 and CDR2: KGHSH and LQKENI. CDR3 region: CASSPDRGETQYF. CDR3 DNA sequence: TGTGCCAGCTCCCCCGACCGGGGAGAGACCCAGTACTTC.

This clone was counted a few times. The chain links TRBV10-3 to TRBJ2-1, with 7 bases matching TRBD2. The V gene's germline CDR1 is ENHRY and CDR2 SYGVKD. The CDR3 sequence is 15 residues long. V dropped 5 bases and J dropped 8; count of bases not matched to a gene: 12. The CDR3 coding sequence is TGTGCCATCAGTTCCGGGACTAACTTAGCCCATGAGCAGTTCTTC. Translating it yields CAISSGTNLAHEQFF.

The chain joins TRBV9 to TRBJ1-6, with D uncertain. Germline V gene sequence: CDR1 SGDLS, CDR2 YYNGEE. Trimming stripped 0 bases from V and 8 bases from J, with 12 bases between. This CDR3 contains 15 residues. The DNA for the CDR3 is TGTGCCAGCAGCGTAGATGGAGACTACGATTCACCCCTCCACTTT. Amino acid sequence: CASSVDGDYDSPLHF.

V usage is TRBV5-5 and J usage is TRBJ1-1, with D unresolved. This CDR3 is built from 14 residues. Trimming pared 0 bases from V and 1 base from J, leaving 7 bases between. Looked up from germline, CDR1 is SGHKS and CDR2 is YYEKEE (reference sequence). This CDR3 is CASSLGQPNTEAFF. The CDR3 nucleotides are TGTGCCAGCAGCTTGGGACAACCGAACACTGAAGCTTTCTTT.

This chain uses TRBV5-1 with TRBJ2-2; 7 nucleotides match TRBD1. This CDR3 is built from 15 residues. The germline gives CDR1 SGHRS, CDR2 YFSETQ. Germline trimming cut 4 bases from V and 4 bases from J; bases unmatched to any gene: 7. The CDR3 nucleotides read TGCGCCAGCAGCCCAACAGGGGCCGGCACCGGGGAGCTGTTTTTT. This gives the protein CASSPTGAGTGELFF.

This chain connects TRBV28 to TRBJ2-3, with 8 bases that match TRBD2. V lost 3 bases and J lost 11; bases outside the gene matches: 7. Germline CDR1 is MDHEN and CDR2 is SYDVKM. This CDR3 comprises 13 residues. The CDR3 DNA reads TGTGCCAGCAGTTTGGTTGTAGCGGGGATGCAGTATTTT. It specifies CASSLVVAGMQYF.

The chain combines TRBV27 with TRBJ1-5, with D possibly being TRBD1 (5 bases). Germline V CDR1 and CDR2: MNHEY, SMNVEV (reference sequence). Trimming pared 7 bases from V and 2 bases from J, leaving 12 bases between. This CDR3 has 14 amino acids. The CDR3 region is CASNHQGGNQPQHF. CDR3 nucleotide sequence: TGTGCCAGCAACCACCAGGGCGGCAATCAGCCCCAGCATTTT.